Presented here are 7 T cell receptor beta chains from one specimen sequenced in a study of regulatory T cells in long-lasting Graves disease. Arm-PCR of CDR3 regions with iRepertoire HTBI primers generated TCR beta libraries. MiXCR was run by TCRdb on the multiplex PCR reads, yielding one entry per CDR3 protein. The table includes approximately 400,000 distinct CDR3 sequences, 15% detected once. The time point is: newly diagnosed GD, antithyroid drugs for less than 3 months. Extracted RNA from PBMCs served as the source of the TCR library. This same sample was also taken into another study, of T cells in Graves' hyperthyroidism and ophthalmopathy.

Sequences were derived from peripheral blood mononuclear cells (PBMCs), sampled at new diagnosis, from a patient treated with antithyroid drugs. These receptors came from a woman between 35 and 50 years old with Graves disease.

This clonotype was observed a few times. Its ends do not fully match the called genes, so a read error is possible. V gene TRBV7-2 combines with J gene TRBJ2-1; no clear D. The CDR3 extends over 17 amino acids. Germline V gene lookup returns CDR1 SGHTA and CDR2 FQGNSA. The CDR3 here is CASSLPLVRSRYNGQFF. Written as DNA, the CDR3 is TGTGCCAGCAGCTTACCCCTGGTGAGGAGTCGCTACAATGGGCAGTTCTTC.

Notes on this clonotype: One end of the junction varies from germline; a read error may be responsible. The chain uses TRBV7-2 and TRBJ1-1; D unclear. The germline V gene encodes CDR1 SGHTA and CDR2 FQGNSA. The CDR3 consists of 13 residues. The DNA of the CDR3 is TGTGCCAGCAGCTACAGTGGGGAGACTGGAGCTTTCTTT. It codes for CASSYSGETGAFF.

The V call is TRBV5-1, the J call TRBJ1-4, with 7 bases that match TRBD1. The CDR3 has 15 residues. Germline assignment: CDR1 SGHRS and CDR2 YFSETQ. With V trimmed by 0 bases and J by 7 bases, 6 bases remained unmatched. DNA of the CDR3: TGCGCCAGCAGCTTGGATACAGGGGAGGCTGAAAAACTGTTTTTT. Its translation is CASSLDTGEAEKLFF.

This clonotype turned up a few times. The rearrangement joins TRBV7-9 to TRBJ2-7; D not certain. The germline V gene encodes CDR1 SEHNR and CDR2 FQNEAQ (reference sequence). V lost 7 bases and J 0 bases, leaving 13 bases between the germline ends. CDR3 length: 14 amino acids. The CDR3 sequence: CASTGASSSYEQYF. The DNA of the CDR3 is TGTGCCAGCACTGGCGCCTCCAGCTCCTACGAGCAGTACTTC.

There are many counts of this clonotype. This chain connects TRBV28 to TRBJ1-4; TRBD1 aligns across 7 bases. V dropped 6 bases and J dropped 4; count of bases not matched to a gene: 8. The CDR3 is 15 amino acids. Per the germline V gene, CDR1 is MDHEN and CDR2 is SYDVKM. The CDR3 region is CASSPGTAVNEKLFF. The CDR3 coding sequence is TGTGCCAGCAGCCCGGGGACAGCCGTTAATGAAAAACTGTTTTTT.

This clonotype was observed many times. V is TRBV27 and J is TRBJ2-7, with D perhaps TRBD1 or TRBD2 (6 bases each). The CDR3 is 16 amino acids. Trimming pared 2 bases from V and 5 bases from J, leaving 19 bases between. CDR1 and CDR2 from the germline V gene are MNHEY and SMNVEV (reference sequence). The CDR3 here is CASSLRGGTTGHEQYF. As DNA, the CDR3 is TGTGCCAGCAGTTTAAGGGGCGGGACAACAGGACACGAGCAGTACTTC.

The chain is built from TRBV20-1 and TRBJ1-1; no firm D call. Germline CDR1 is DFQATT and CDR2 is SNEGSKA (reference sequence). This CDR3 is 14 amino acids long. The germline V and J ends were trimmed by 5 bases and 1 base, with 14 bases remaining between them. The CDR3 DNA is TGCAGTGCTTCCCGGACGGTAGGGAACACTGAAGCTTTCTTT. This sequence encodes CSASRTVGNTEAFF.